This T cell receptor beta chain emerged from a study of T cells in localized non-small cell lung cancer. Trimming at V came to 6 bases and at J to 7 bases, leaving 8 bases not matched to a gene. The CDR3 runs to 14 residues. Germline CDR1 is KGHSH and CDR2 is LQKENI. With respect to this clone: Its antigen remains unknown.

Samples of adjacent lung (free of atypia) were collected at least 2 cm from the tumor margin. TCRdb's table, derived via immunoSEQ multiplex PCR, lists solely in-frame clones and lacks some. The data contain more than 850 clones, about 20% of them seen just once; the ten biggest clones take up over 7.5%. Study-wide points: Uninvolved adjacent lung had higher T cell clonality than tumor and all other tissues.

This TCR was sampled from a female donor at least 60 years old with stage I lung adenocarcinoma. This sample comprised normal lung tissue next to the tumor, obtained before any cancer treatment. This chain links TRBV18 with TRBJ2-1; 8 bases fit TRBD2. The CDR3 reads CASSPGLVQNEQFF. The CDR3 nucleotides are TGTGCCAGCTCCCCGGGACTAGTTCAGAATGAGCAGTTCTTC.